The rows below give T cell receptor beta chains drawn from one sample of a study of blood T cell repertoires in COVID-19. Generated by immunoSEQ multiplex PCR, the TCRdb table keeps only in-frame clones and is missing some. The table includes approximately 440,000 clones, more than 70% detected once. The sample consisted of peripheral blood. The source of these receptors is a woman in her 50s with COVID-19, enrolled during active disease. Both conserved end residues are part of each CDR3.

j_call v_call cdr3_aa
TRBJ1-4 TRBV14 CASSRGFSGRPEKLFF
TRBJ2-7 TRBV4-2 CASSQSGGDSSYEQYF
TRBJ2-1 TRBV25-1 CASSPSVGDPSYNEQFF
TRBJ1-2 TRBV5-1 CASSRDRVYGYTF
TRBJ1-3 TRBV30 CAWSVEAGNTIYF
TRBJ2-1 TRBV19 CASSIVALAGNEQFF
TRBJ1-2 TRBV30 CALDPGNYGYTF
TRBJ2-1 TRBV27 CASSPPPEAKQFF
TRBJ2-1 TRBV9 CASSVGGSGGWYNEQFF
TRBJ1-5 TRBV7-8 CASSSVQGTQPQHF
TRBJ1-5 TRBV19 CASSIDRGEGQPQHF